This TCR beta chain was recovered during a study of shared clonotypes between healthy human individuals. Study context: Three plates were used per donor for CD4 naive, three for CD4 memory, two for CD8 naive and one for CD8 memory.

Per germline, CDR1 MNHEY and CDR2 SMNVEV (reference sequence). J lost 4 bases, V lost 5 bases, and 5 bases had no gene match. The CDR3 extends over 14 amino acids. Whole-study findings and limits: Non-shared clonotypes were found to have lower generation probabilities than the clonotypes that were shared by all four of the sorted-subset donors.

In the case of this clone: The antigen remains undetermined.

Sequenced by immunoSEQ multiplex PCR; TCRdb stores in-frame clones only, minus some. The data contain 2,500,000 or so clones, 85% to 95% of them seen just once; the ten biggest clones take up around 0.4%. HIV-negative, healthy adults without recent acute infections or vaccinations were the donors. The chain couples TRBV27 to TRBJ1-2, with TRBD1 identical over 9 bases. The sequence was collected from a man aged 18 to 30 in good health. Some clones in this sample may be carry-over from other donors' samples. Sequencing was performed on naive CD4+ T cells from PBMCs. The subset is: CD45RA+ positively selected. The CDR3 DNA sequence: TGTGCCAGCAGTCCCAGGACAGGGGTCTATGGCTACACCTTC. Its protein is CASSPRTGVYGYTF.